What follows describes a single TCR beta chain. The record originates from a study of blood T cell repertoires in COVID-19. The germline V gene encodes CDR1 SEHNR and CDR2 FQNEAQ (reference sequence). This CDR3 has 15 residues. Trimming left V 5 bases short and J 1 base short, with 14 bases between. Sequenced by immunoSEQ multiplex PCR; TCRdb stores in-frame clones only, minus some. The table shows 130,000 or so clones, with around 84% occurring only once. Participant age was roughly 18 to 100 years, and participants resided in 25 or so US areas. The chain has TRBV7-9 and TRBJ1-1; D possibly corresponds to TRBD1 (6 bases). The sample was PBMCs or T cells enriched from blood (not recorded which). The origin of this receptor is a man aged 40-55 years with acute COVID-19. CDR3 sequence: CASSPDRRGNTEAFF. Here the CDR3 DNA reads TGTGCCAGCAGCCCGGACCGCAGGGGGAACACTGAAGCTTTCTTT.